This entry lists 11 T cell receptor beta chains sequenced from one sample in a study of blood T cell repertoires in COVID-19. Libraries were prepared by immunoSEQ multiplex PCR; TCRdb keeps only in-frame clonotypes and omits some of them. This table has 55,000 to 75,000 clones, about 88% appearing once. Sequencing was performed on peripheral blood. The receptors were sampled from a man in his sixties with acute or convalescent COVID-19.

The chain couples TRBV7-3 to TRBJ1-1, with a weak D call TRBD1 (5 bases). The germline V gene has CDR1 SGHTA and CDR2 FQGTGA. The germline V and J ends were trimmed by 5 bases and 5 bases, with 12 bases remaining between them. This CDR3 spans 13 amino acids. CDR3: CASSTISGTEAFF. In nucleotides, the CDR3 is TGTGCCAGCAGCACAATTTCAGGGACTGAAGCTTTCTTT. The whole variable domain, filled in from reference TRBV7-3 and TRBJ1-1, reads GAGVSQTPSNKVTEKGKYVELRCDPISGHTALYWYRQSLGQGPEFLIYFQGTGAADDSGLPNDRFFAVRPEGSVSTLKIQRTERGDSAVYLCASSTISGTEAFFGQGTRLTVV.

The chain combines TRBV19 with TRBJ2-7, with 8 bases that match TRBD1. The CDR3 length is 17 residues. V lost 6 bases and J lost 0; bases outside the gene matches: 13. Germline assignment: CDR1 LNHDA and CDR2 SQIVND (reference sequence). The CDR3 nucleotides read TGTGCCAGTAGCCAACTGTATAGGACAGGGACCTCCTACGAGCAGTACTTC. Protein: CASSQLYRTGTSYEQYF.

The chain joins TRBV7-3 to TRBJ1-1; the D is unclear. CDR3 length equals 14 residues. The germline V gene has CDR1 SGHTA and CDR2 FQGTGA. Trimming shortened V by 5 bases and J by 3 bases, and 13 bases separated the two germline ends. The CDR3 DNA is TGTGCCAGCAGCCCAAACGGGGTATACACTGAAGCTTTCTTT. Translating gives CASSPNGVYTEAFF.

Only one count was recorded for this clone. J is TRBJ1-1 and V is TRBV6-5; D remains ambiguous. The CDR3 runs 14 residues. The germline V gene encodes CDR1 MNHEY and CDR2 SVGAGI. V gave up 4 bases and J gave up 1 base, with 10 bases separating them. CDR3 sequence reads: CASSSLAGNTEAFF. CDR3 sequence (DNA): TGTGCCAGCAGTTCCCTCGCGGGGAACACTGAAGCTTTCTTT.

The rearrangement links TRBV6-4 to TRBJ2-3; D perhaps matches TRBD2 (5 bases). The V end was cut by 0 bases, the J end by 4 bases, with 5 bases between. This CDR3 contains 13 residues. The germline CDR1 and CDR2 sequences are MRHNA and SNTAGT. CDR3 bases: TGTGCCAGCAGTGACTCGCGGGCAGATACGCAGTATTTT. Amino acids: CASSDSRADTQYF.

Written as DNA, the CDR3 is TGCGCCAGCGCCCCTGACAGGCAGTTGGGGGAGCAGTACTTC. This encodes CASAPDRQLGEQYF. The rearrangement joins TRBV5-1 to TRBJ2-7; D possibly corresponds to TRBD1 (6 bases). V shed 7 bases and J shed 7 bases, with 21 bases lying between them. This CDR3 region has 14 residues. Germline CDR1 is SGHRS and CDR2 is YFSETQ.

The chain couples TRBV6-5 to TRBJ1-5; D is undetermined. Germline V CDR1 and CDR2: MNHEY, SVGAGI. This CDR3 region has 11 residues. The V end was cut by 7 bases, the J end by 9 bases, with 10 bases between. CDR3 sequence: CASTNAGPQHF. The CDR3 region has the DNA TGTGCCAGCACCAACGCGGGGCCCCAGCATTTT.

This rearrangement joins TRBV19 to TRBJ1-5; possibly TRBD1 for D (6 bases). Germline loops: CDR1 LNHDA, CDR2 SQIVND (reference sequence). The CDR3 is made up of 13 amino acids. V was cut by 3 bases and J by 6 bases, with 9 bases left in between. In DNA form, the CDR3 reads TGTGCCAGTAGTATTGCAGGGGTTCAGCCCCAGCATTTT. Translating gives CASSIAGVQPQHF.

This rearrangement joins TRBV20-1 to TRBJ1-1; D ambiguous. The CDR3 is 10 residues long. CDR1 is DFQATT, CDR2 SNEGSKA, per germline (reference sequence). Trimming stripped 2 bases from V and 6 bases from J, with 4 bases between. The CDR3 nucleotides are TGCAGTGCTAGATATGCTGAAGCTTTCTTT. It yields the protein CSARYAEAFF.

The chain employs TRBV18 and TRBJ1-3, with TRBD1 matching 11 bases. The CDR3 contains 16 residues. V gave up 2 bases and J gave up 5 bases; unmatched junction bases: 5. Germline CDR1 is KGHSH and CDR2 is LQKENI. DNA for the CDR3: TGTGCCAGCTCACCATCCGGACAGGGGGCTAGAAACACCATATATTTT. Translation gives CASSPSGQGARNTIYF.

The chain employs TRBV11-2 and TRBJ1-2; D unclear. V lost 5 bases to trimming and J lost 5 bases, with 18 bases between them. This CDR3 spans 15 amino acids. Germline V lookup: CDR1 SGHAT, CDR2 FQNNGV. CDR3 nucleotide sequence: TGTGCCAGCAGCGGATACGAGGGAGCCTGGTATGGCTACACCTTC. Encoded protein: CASSGYEGAWYGYTF.